These 23 T cell receptor beta chains originate from one sample sequenced in a study of blood T cell repertoires in COVID-19. The data were produced by immunoSEQ multiplex PCR, yet TCRdb's version contains in-frame clones alone and is incomplete. Here the sample spans around 85,000 clones, about 82% being singletons. The sample was peripheral blood. These receptors were collected from a man aged 45-65 years with active COVID-19.

The V call is TRBV18, the J call TRBJ1-5; D gene uncertain. The CDR3 consists of 13 residues. Germline values: CDR1 KGHSH, CDR2 LQKENI. V was pared by 3 bases and J by 0 bases, with 3 bases between. The DNA of the CDR3 is TGTGCCAGCTCACCCTCTAGCAATCAGCCCCAGCATTTT. It codes for CASSPSSNQPQHF.

The chain links TRBV27 to TRBJ2-7; the match to TRBD2 covers 7 bases. The CDR3 loop spans 13 amino acids. V shed 6 bases, J shed 4 bases, and the junction held 6 bases outside the gene matches. Germline CDR1 is MNHEY and CDR2 is SMNVEV (reference sequence). The CDR3 DNA sequence: TGTGCCAGCAGACAGACTAGCTGGTACGAGCAGTACTTC. It codes for CASRQTSWYEQYF.

The chain recombines TRBV11-2 with TRBJ1-6; D is unclear. The CDR3 sequence is 14 residues long. The V gene lost 8 bases and the J gene lost 7 bases, with 15 bases spanning the gap. Germline loops: CDR1 SGHAT, CDR2 FQNNGV. CDR3: CASGDREKNSPLHF. CDR3 nucleotides: TGTGCCAGCGGAGACCGGGAGAAAAATTCACCCCTCCACTTT.

The chain is built from TRBV4-1 and TRBJ2-7; the match to TRBD2 covers 7 bases. Germline V lookup: CDR1 MGHRA, CDR2 YSYEKL. The CDR3 is made up of 17 amino acids. The trim removed 2 bases at V and 6 bases at J, leaving 16 bases unmatched. CDR3 coding DNA: TGCGCCAGCAGCCAAACCCCGCCAGGGAGGGGTAGGGTCGAGCAGTACTTC. The encoded protein is CASSQTPPGRGRVEQYF.

The chain couples TRBV28 to TRBJ2-3; possibly TRBD1 for D (7 bases). V was pared by 6 bases and J by 5 bases, with 12 bases between. The CDR3 loop spans 13 amino acids. The germline gives CDR1 MDHEN, CDR2 SYDVKM. CDR3 region: CASRNQGGDTQYF. The DNA for the CDR3 is TGTGCCAGCAGAAACCAGGGGGGAGATACGCAGTATTTT.

Written as DNA, the CDR3 is TGTGCCAGCAGTTTAGATGGGGCTGCCTACGAGCAGTACTTC. Its translation: CASSLDGAAYEQYF. The rearrangement joins TRBV27 to TRBJ2-7; a possible D gene is TRBD1 (5 bases). V was clipped by 2 bases and J by 2 bases, with 10 bases between them. There are 14 residues in the CDR3. Germline V gene lookup returns CDR1 MNHEY and CDR2 SMNVEV (reference sequence).

The chain links TRBV7-8 to TRBJ1-3; possibly TRBD1 for D (5 bases). V shed 2 bases and J shed 0 bases, with 11 bases lying between them. The CDR3 length is 16 residues. CDR1 SGHVS and CDR2 FQNEAQ come from the germline V gene. In DNA, the CDR3 is TGTGCCAGCAGCTTAACCGGACAAAACTCTGGAAACACCATATATTTT. It encodes CASSLTGQNSGNTIYF.

This chain joins TRBV6-4 and TRBJ2-7; D not resolved. Trimming cost V 3 bases and J 2 bases, with 14 bases left between them. This CDR3 contains 15 residues. Germline loops: CDR1 MRHNA, CDR2 SNTAGT. DNA of the CDR3: TGTGCCAGCAGTGAGAACCCCTCTCGAGCCTACGAGCAGTACTTC. It specifies CASSENPSRAYEQYF.

V is TRBV3-1 (or the pseudogene TRBV3-2) and J is TRBJ2-1; D might be TRBD1 (5 bases). The V gene's germline CDR1 is LGHDT and CDR2 YNNKEL (reference sequence). This CDR3 is built from 15 residues. Trimming shortened V by 0 bases and J by 5 bases, and 11 bases separated the two germline ends. This CDR3 is CASSQDGRANNEQFF. The DNA of the CDR3 is TGTGCCAGCAGCCAAGACGGCAGGGCTAACAATGAGCAGTTCTTC.

The chain is built from TRBV7-8 and TRBJ1-6; D is possibly TRBD1 (5 bases). The CDR3 sequence is 23 residues long. The germline V gene encodes CDR1 SGHVS and CDR2 FQNEAQ. Trimming pared 5 bases from V and 2 bases from J, leaving 34 bases between. The CDR3 loop reads CASSLGSPSGRAGLNTYNSPLHF. The CDR3 DNA reads as TGTGCCAGCAGCCTCGGCAGCCCCTCGGGCAGAGCAGGGTTGAACACCTATAATTCACCCCTCCACTTT.

The J gene is TRBJ1-6, the V gene TRBV21-1; the table assigns TRBD1, which was not confirmed against the DNA. TRBV21-1 is termed a pseudogene. The CDR3 covers 13 residues. CDR3 sequence (DNA): TGTGCCAGCAGCTGGGACAGGTGTTCACCCCTCCACTTT. Translating it yields CASSWDRCSPLHF.

This chain connects TRBV5-1 to TRBJ2-1, with 11 bases lining up with TRBD1. There are 15 residues in the CDR3. Germline V gene data show CDR1 as SGHRS and CDR2 as YFSETQ. V lost 4 bases, J lost 10 bases, and 10 bases stayed unmatched. The DNA of the CDR3 is TGCGCCAGCAGCCTAGGGACAGGGGGATGGGACGAGCAGTTCTTC. It encodes CASSLGTGGWDEQFF.

This clone appeared once. V usage is TRBV15 and J usage is TRBJ1-4; perhaps TRBD1 as D (6 bases). V gave up 7 bases and J gave up 0 bases, with 15 bases separating them. This CDR3 region has 16 residues. Germline V lookup: CDR1 LNHNV, CDR2 YYDKDF (reference sequence). This CDR3 reads CATKIGQGTTNEKLFF. CDR3 sequence (DNA): TGTGCCACCAAAATCGGCCAGGGGACAACTAATGAAAAACTGTTTTTT.

The rearrangement joins TRBV9 to TRBJ2-3; 7 positions agree with TRBD2. Germline V gene sequence: CDR1 SGDLS, CDR2 YYNGEE. CDR3 length: 15 amino acids. Trimming took 0 bases from V and 0 from J; bases not matched to a gene: 1. The CDR3 is CASSVGSGSTDTQYF. As DNA, the CDR3 is TGTGCCAGCAGCGTAGGTAGCGGGAGCACAGATACGCAGTATTTT.

The count of this clone is one. The chain combines TRBV9 with TRBJ1-3, with D tentatively TRBD1 (6 bases). Trimming removed 0 bases at V and 7 bases at J, with 14 bases between. There are 15 residues in the CDR3. Germline V CDR1 and CDR2: SGDLS, YYNGEE. CDR3 nucleotides: TGTGCCAGCAGCGTAGCTTTGGGGGCAGGTAACACCATATATTTT. This encodes CASSVALGAGNTIYF. The variable domain in full, completed from reference TRBV9 and TRBJ1-3, reads DSGVTQTPKHLITATGQRVTLRCSPRSGDLSVYWYQQSLDQGLQFLIQYYNGEERAKGNILERFSAQQFPDLHSELNLSSLELGDSALYFCASSVALGAGNTIYFGEGSWLTVV.

V and J are TRBV28 and TRBJ2-1; 7 nucleotides agree with TRBD2. The germline gives CDR1 MDHEN, CDR2 SYDVKM. The CDR3 is 13 amino acids. Germline trimming cut 4 bases from V and 7 bases from J; bases unmatched to any gene: 4. The CDR3 DNA is TGTGCCAGCAGTTGGCGGGAGTTAAATGAGCAGTTCTTC. Residues: CASSWRELNEQFF.

The chain is built from TRBV6-5 and TRBJ2-2; possible D gene TRBD2, 7 bases. The germline V and J ends were trimmed by 9 bases and 6 bases, with 11 bases remaining between them. The CDR3 is 12 amino acids. Germline V lookup: CDR1 MNHEY, CDR2 SVGAGI. CDR3 region: CASRGGPGELFF. The DNA for the CDR3 is TGTGCCAGTAGGGGGGGTCCCGGGGAGCTGTTTTTT.

The J gene is TRBJ2-5, the V gene TRBV18; tentatively, D is TRBD1 (6 bases). There are 14 residues in the CDR3. V gave up 2 bases and J gave up 2 bases, with 9 bases separating them. Germline assignment: CDR1 KGHSH and CDR2 LQKENI. The CDR3 DNA reads as TGTGCCAGCTCACCAGTTCAGGGGCAAGAGACCCAGTACTTC. It specifies CASSPVQGQETQYF. Filled out from reference TRBV18 and TRBJ2-5, the complete variable domain reads NAGVMQNPRHLVRRRGQEARLRCSPMKGHSHVYWYRQLPEEGLKFMVYLQKENIIDESGMPKERFSAEFPKEGPSILRIQQVVRGDSAAYFCASSPVQGQETQYFGPGTRLLVL.

This clone has only one observation. The V gene is TRBV19, the J gene TRBJ1-2; D is perhaps TRBD1 (5 bases). Deletions cut 3 bases from V and 5 bases from J, with 13 bases between. This CDR3 region has 14 residues. Germline CDR1 reads LNHDA; CDR2 reads SQIVND (reference sequence). The CDR3 region is CASSIPGITYGYTF. Here the CDR3 DNA reads TGTGCCAGTAGTATTCCAGGGATTACGTATGGCTACACCTTC.

The J gene is TRBJ2-3, the V gene TRBV28; 9 bases are shared with TRBD2. The length of the CDR3 is 17 residues. Per the germline V gene, CDR1 is MDHEN and CDR2 is SYDVKM. V was clipped by 3 bases and J by 1 base; unmatched bases: 8. DNA for the CDR3: TGTGCCAGCAGTTTTGGTTCGCTAGCGGGACGCACAGATACGCAGTATTTT. This sequence encodes CASSFGSLAGRTDTQYF.

V and J are TRBV3-1 (or the pseudogene TRBV3-2) and TRBJ1-2; 9 bases fit TRBD1. This CDR3 has 14 residues. V gave up 1 base and J gave up 8 bases; unmatched junction bases: 5. From germline, CDR1 is LGHDT and CDR2 YNNKEL (reference sequence). The CDR3 loop is CASSQATGGEGYTF. In DNA form, the CDR3 reads TGTGCCAGCAGCCAAGCTACAGGGGGCGAGGGCTACACCTTC.

The count of this clone is one. The chain is built from TRBV6-5 and TRBJ1-5, with 7 bases identical to TRBD1. The CDR3 covers 15 residues. In germline, CDR1 is MNHEY, CDR2 SVGAGI. V shed 6 bases, J shed 4 bases, and the junction held 9 bases outside the gene matches. The CDR3 loop is CASSLTGAGNQPQHF. The DNA of the CDR3 is TGTGCCAGCAGCCTCACAGGGGCCGGGAATCAGCCCCAGCATTTT.

This clone was found a few times. The chain has TRBV5-1 and TRBJ1-3; TRBD1 matches at 9 bases. Germline V gene data show CDR1 as SGHRS and CDR2 as YFSETQ. V was pared by 4 bases and J by 1 base, with 3 bases of the junction left unmatched. The CDR3 loop spans 15 amino acids. The CDR3 here is CASSGTGKSGNTIYF. DNA of the CDR3: TGCGCCAGCAGCGGGACAGGGAAGTCTGGAAACACCATATATTTT.